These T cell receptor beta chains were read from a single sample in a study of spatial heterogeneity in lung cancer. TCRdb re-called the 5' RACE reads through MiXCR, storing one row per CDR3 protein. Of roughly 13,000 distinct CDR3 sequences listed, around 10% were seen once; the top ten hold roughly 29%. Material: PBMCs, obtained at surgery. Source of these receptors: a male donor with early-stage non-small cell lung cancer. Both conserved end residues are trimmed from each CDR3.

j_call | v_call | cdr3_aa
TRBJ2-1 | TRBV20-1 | SALRVNEQF
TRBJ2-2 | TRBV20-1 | SASTDTTNTGELF
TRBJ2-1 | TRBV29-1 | SVELLAGTYNEQF
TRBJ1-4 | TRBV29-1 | SVRGGTTNEKLF
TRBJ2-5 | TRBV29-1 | SVEGGQGTQETQY
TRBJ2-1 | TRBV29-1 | SGTGANEQF
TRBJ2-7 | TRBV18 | ASSPLGGHEQY
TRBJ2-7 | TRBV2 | ASSEDSSYEQY
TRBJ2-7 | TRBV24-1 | ATSDPGGTHSYEQY
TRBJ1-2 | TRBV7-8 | ASSLGTGVNYGYT
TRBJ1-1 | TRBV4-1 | ASSHRGEAF
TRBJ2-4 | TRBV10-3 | AISESPGATRAKNIQY
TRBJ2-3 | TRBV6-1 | ASSEIVWDTQY
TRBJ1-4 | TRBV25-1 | ASPSGTNEKLF
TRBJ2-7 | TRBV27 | ASSLALAQSPAYEQY
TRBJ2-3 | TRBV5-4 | ASSAKTGGGTDTQY
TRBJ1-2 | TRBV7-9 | ASGHRGDGYT